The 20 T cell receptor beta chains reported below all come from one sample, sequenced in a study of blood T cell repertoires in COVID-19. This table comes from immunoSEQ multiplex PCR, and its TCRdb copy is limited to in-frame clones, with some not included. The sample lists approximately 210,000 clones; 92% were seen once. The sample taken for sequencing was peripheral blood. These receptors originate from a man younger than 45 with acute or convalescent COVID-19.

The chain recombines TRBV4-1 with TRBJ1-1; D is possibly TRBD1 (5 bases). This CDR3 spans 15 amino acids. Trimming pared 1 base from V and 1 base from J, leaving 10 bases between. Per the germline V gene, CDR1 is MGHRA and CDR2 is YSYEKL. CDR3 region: CASSQVGGTNTEAFF. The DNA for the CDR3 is TGCGCCAGCAGCCAAGTGGGGGGGACGAACACTGAAGCTTTCTTT.

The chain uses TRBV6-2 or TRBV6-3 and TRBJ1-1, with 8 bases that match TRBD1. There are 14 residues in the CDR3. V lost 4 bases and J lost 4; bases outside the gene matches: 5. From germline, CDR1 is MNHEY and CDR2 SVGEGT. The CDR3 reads CASSSRTGGTEAFF. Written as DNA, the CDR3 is TGTGCCAGCAGTTCCCGAACAGGGGGCACTGAAGCTTTCTTT.

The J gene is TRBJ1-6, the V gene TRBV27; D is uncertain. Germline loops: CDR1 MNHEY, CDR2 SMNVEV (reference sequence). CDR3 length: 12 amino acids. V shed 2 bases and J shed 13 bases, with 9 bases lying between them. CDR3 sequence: CASSLTGIPLHF. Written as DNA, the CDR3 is TGTGCCAGCAGTTTAACCGGGATCCCCCTCCACTTT.

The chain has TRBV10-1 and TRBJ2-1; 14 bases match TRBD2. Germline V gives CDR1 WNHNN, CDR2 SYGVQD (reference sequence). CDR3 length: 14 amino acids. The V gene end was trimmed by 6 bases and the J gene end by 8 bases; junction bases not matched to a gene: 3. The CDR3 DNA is TGCGCCAGCAGCGGGACTAGCGGGAGTTATGAGCAGTTCTTC. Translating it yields CASSGTSGSYEQFF.

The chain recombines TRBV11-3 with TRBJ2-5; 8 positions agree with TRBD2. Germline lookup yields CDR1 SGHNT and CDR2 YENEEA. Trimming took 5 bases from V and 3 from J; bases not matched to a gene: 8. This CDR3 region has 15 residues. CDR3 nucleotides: TGTGCCAGCAGCCCAGCGGGAGTGAGAGAAGAGACCCAGTACTTC. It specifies CASSPAGVREETQYF. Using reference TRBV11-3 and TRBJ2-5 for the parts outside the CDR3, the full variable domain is EAGVVQSPRYKIIEKKQPVAFWCNPISGHNTLYWYLQNLGQGPELLIRYENEEAVDDSQLPKDRFSAERLKGVDSTLKIQPAELGDSAVYLCASSPAGVREETQYFGPGTRLLVL.

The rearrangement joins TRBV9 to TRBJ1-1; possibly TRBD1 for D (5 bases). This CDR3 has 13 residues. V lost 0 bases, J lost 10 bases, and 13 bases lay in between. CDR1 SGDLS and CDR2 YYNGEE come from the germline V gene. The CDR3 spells CASSVGGELGAFF. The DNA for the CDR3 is TGTGCCAGCAGCGTAGGGGGGGAACTCGGAGCTTTCTTT.

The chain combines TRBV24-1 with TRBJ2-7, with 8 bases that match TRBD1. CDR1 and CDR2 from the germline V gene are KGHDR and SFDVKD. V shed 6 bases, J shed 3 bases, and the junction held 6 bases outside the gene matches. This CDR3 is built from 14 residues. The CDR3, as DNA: TGTGCCACCAGTAGAGGACAGGGATACTACGAGCAGTACTTC. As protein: CATSRGQGYYEQYF.

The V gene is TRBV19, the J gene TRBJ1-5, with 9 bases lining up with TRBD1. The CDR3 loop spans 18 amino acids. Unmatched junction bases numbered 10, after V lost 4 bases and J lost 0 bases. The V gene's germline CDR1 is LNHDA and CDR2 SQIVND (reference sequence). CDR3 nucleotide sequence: TGTGCCAGTAGTAGGGACAGGGCGGCCGTTTATAGCAATCAGCCCCAGCATTTT. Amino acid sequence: CASSRDRAAVYSNQPQHF.

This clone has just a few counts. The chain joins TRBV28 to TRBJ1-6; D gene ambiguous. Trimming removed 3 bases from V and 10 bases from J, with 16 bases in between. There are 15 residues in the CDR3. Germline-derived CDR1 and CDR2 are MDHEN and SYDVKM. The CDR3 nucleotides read TGTGCCAGCAGTTTTTCAGGAGGGCTTTACTCACCCCTCCACTTT. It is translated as CASSFSGGLYSPLHF.

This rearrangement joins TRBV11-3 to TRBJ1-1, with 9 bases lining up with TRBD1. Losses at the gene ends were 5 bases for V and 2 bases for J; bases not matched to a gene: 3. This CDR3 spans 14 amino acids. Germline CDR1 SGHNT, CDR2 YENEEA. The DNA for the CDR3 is TGTGCCAGCAGCCGGGACAGGGACAACACTGAAGCTTTCTTT. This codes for CASSRDRDNTEAFF.

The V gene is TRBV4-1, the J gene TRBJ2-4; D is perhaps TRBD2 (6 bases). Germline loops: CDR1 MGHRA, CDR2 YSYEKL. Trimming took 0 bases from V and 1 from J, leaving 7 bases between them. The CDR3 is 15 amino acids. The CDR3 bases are TGCGCCAGCAGCCAAGATGGGGGGGCCAAAAACATTCAGTACTTC. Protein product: CASSQDGGAKNIQYF.

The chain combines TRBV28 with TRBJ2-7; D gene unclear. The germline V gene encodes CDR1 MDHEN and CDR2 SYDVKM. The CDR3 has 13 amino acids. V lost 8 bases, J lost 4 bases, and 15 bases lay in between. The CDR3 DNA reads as TGTGCCAGCCAATCCCCCCCCGCGTACGAGCAGTACTTC. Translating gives CASQSPPAYEQYF.

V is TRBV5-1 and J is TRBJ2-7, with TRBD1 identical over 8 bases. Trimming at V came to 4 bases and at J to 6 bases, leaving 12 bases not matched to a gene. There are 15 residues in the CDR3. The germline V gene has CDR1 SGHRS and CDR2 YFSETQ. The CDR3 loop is CASSPGGDRLGEQYF. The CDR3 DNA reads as TGCGCCAGCAGCCCAGGTGGGGACAGGTTAGGCGAGCAGTACTTC.

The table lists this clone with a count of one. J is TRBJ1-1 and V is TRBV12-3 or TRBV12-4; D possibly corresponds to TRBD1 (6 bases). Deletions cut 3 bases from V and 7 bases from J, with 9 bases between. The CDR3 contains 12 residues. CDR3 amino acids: CASSFGQFEAFF. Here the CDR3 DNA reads TGTGCCAGCAGTTTCGGACAGTTTGAAGCTTTCTTT.

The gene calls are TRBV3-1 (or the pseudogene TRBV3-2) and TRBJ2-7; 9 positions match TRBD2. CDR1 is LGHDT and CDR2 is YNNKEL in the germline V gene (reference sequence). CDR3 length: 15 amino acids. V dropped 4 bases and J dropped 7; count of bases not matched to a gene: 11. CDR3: CASSRAGGGAREQYF. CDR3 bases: TGTGCCAGCAGCCGCGCTGGCGGGGGGGCTCGTGAGCAGTACTTC.

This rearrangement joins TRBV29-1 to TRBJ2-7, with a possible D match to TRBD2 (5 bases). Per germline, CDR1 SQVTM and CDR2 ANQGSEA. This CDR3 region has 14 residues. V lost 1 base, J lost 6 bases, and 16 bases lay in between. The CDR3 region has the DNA TGCAGCGTTGAAGGAAGTGCCGGGATCGGCGAGCAGTACTTC. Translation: CSVEGSAGIGEQYF.

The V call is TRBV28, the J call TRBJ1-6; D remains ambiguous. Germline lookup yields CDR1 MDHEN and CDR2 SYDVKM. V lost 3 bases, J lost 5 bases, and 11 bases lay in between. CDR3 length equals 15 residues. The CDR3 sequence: CASSLGGRDNSPLHF. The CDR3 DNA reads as TGTGCCAGCAGTTTGGGTGGGCGGGATAATTCACCCCTCCACTTT.

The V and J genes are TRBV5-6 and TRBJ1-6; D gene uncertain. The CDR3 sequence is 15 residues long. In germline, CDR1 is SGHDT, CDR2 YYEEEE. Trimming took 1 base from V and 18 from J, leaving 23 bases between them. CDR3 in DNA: TGTGCCAGCAGCTTGCGTGGCAGCAGCACTGGCGGTGCCCACTTT. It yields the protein CASSLRGSSTGGAHF.

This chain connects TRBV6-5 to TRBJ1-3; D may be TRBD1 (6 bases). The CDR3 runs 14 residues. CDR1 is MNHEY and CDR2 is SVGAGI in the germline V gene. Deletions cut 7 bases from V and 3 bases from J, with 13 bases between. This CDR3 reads CASTPQGSGNTIYF. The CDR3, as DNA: TGTGCCAGCACCCCGCAGGGGAGTGGAAACACCATATATTTT.

This chain's CDR3 is CAWRGLSSYNEQFF. For the CDR3, the DNA is TGTGCCTGGAGAGGACTGAGCTCCTACAATGAGCAGTTCTTC. The chain links TRBV30 to TRBJ2-1, with a weak D call TRBD2 (5 bases). The CDR3 covers 14 residues. Per germline, CDR1 GTSNPN and CDR2 SVGIG (reference sequence). V lost 3 bases to trimming and J lost 0 bases, with 9 bases between them.